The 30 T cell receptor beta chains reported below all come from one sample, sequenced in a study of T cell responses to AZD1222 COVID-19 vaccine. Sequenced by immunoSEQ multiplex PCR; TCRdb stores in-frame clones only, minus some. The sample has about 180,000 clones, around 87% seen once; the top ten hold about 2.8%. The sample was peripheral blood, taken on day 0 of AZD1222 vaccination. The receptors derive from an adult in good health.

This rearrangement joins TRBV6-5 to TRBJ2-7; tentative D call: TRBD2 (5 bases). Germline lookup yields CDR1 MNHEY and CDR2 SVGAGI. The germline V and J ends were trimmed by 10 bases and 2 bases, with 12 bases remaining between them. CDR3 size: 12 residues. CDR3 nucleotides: TGTGCCACGTTGAAGGGAGCCTACGAGCAGTACTTC. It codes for CATLKGAYEQYF.

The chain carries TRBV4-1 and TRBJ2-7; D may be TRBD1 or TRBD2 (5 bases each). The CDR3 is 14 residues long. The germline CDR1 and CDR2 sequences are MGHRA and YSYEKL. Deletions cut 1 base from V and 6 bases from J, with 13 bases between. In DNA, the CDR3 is TGCGCCAGCAGCCAAGCGAGGGGTTCCCTCGAGCAGTACTTC. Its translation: CASSQARGSLEQYF.

CDR3 loop: CASSVGGESVQPQHF. The CDR3 nucleotides read TGTGCCAGCAGCGTCGGTGGTGAGTCTGTACAGCCCCAGCATTTT. The chain has TRBV28 and TRBJ1-5; D uncertain. This CDR3 is 15 amino acids long. Trimming shortened V by 6 bases and J by 7 bases, and 19 bases separated the two germline ends. CDR1 is MDHEN, CDR2 SYDVKM, per germline.

The CDR3 DNA follows: TGTGCCATCAGTGAGTTGGGATTGCGGCAAAATAGCAATCAGCCCCAGCATTTT. Translated: CAISELGLRQNSNQPQHF. The chain carries TRBV10-3 and TRBJ1-5; no definite D call. The germline V gene encodes CDR1 ENHRY and CDR2 SYGVKD. The CDR3 extends over 18 amino acids. Between the trimmed V and J ends, which lost 1 base and 0 bases, there was a span of 16 bases.

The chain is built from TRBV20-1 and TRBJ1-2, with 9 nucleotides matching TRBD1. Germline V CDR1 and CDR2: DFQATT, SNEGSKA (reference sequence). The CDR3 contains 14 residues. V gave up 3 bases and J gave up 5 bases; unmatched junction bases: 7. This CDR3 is CSASSRDRVYGYTF. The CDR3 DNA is TGCAGTGCTAGTAGCCGGGACAGGGTTTATGGCTACACCTTC.

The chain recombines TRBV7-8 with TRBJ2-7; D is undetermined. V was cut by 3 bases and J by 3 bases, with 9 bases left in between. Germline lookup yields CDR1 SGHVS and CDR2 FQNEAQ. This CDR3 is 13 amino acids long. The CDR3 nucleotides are TGTGCCAGCAGCTTGGGCCCTTACTACGAGCAGTACTTC. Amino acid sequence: CASSLGPYYEQYF.

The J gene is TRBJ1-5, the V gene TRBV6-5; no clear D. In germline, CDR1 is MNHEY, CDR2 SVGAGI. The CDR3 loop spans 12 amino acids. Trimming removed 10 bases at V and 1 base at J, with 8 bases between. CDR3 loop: CATGGSNQPQHF. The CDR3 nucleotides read TGTGCCACCGGTGGAAGCAATCAGCCCCAGCATTTT.

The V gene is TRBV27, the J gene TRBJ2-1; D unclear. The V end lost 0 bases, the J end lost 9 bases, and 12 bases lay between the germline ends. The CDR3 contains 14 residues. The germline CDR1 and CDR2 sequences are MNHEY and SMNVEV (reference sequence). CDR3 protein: CASSLSRLRPEQFF. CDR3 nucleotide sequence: TGTGCCAGCAGTTTATCTCGCCTAAGACCTGAGCAGTTCTTC.

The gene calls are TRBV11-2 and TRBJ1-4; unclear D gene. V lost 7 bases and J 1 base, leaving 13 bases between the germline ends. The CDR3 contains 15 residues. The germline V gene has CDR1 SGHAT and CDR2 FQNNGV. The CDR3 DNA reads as TGTGCCAGCACCCGGTTGGCAGGAACTAATGAAAAACTGTTTTTT. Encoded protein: CASTRLAGTNEKLFF. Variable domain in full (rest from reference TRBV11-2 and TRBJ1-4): EAGVAQSPRYKIIEKRQSVAFWCNPISGHATLYWYQQILGQGPKLLIQFQNNGVVDDSQLPKDRFSAERLKGVDSTLKIQPAKLEDSAVYLCASTRLAGTNEKLFFGSGTQLSVL.

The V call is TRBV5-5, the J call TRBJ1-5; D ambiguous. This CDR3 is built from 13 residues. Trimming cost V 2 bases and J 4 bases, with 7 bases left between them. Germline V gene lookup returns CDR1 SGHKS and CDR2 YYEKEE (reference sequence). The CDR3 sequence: CASSFLSNQPQHF. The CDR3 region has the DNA TGTGCCAGCAGCTTCCTATCTAATCAGCCCCAGCATTTT. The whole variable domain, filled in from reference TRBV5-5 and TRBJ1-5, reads DAGVTQSPTHLIKTRGQQVTLRCSPISGHKSVSWYQQVLGQGPQFIFQYYEKEERGRGNFPDRFSARQFPNYSSELNVNALLLGDSALYLCASSFLSNQPQHFGDGTRLSIL.

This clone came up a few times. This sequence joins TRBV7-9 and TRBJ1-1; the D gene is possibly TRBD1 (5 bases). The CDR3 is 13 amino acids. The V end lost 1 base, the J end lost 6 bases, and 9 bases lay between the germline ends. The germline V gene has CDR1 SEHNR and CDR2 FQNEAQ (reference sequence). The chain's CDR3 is CASSLVLGAEAFF. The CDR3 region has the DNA TGTGCCAGCAGCTTAGTTTTAGGGGCTGAAGCTTTCTTT.

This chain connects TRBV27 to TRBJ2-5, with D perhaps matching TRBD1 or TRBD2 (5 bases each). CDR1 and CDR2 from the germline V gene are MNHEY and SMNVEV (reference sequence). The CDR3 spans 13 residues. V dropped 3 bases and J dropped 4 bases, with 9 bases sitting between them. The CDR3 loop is CASSLPGRETQYF. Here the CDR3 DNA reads TGTGCCAGCAGTTTGCCAGGGAGAGAGACCCAGTACTTC.

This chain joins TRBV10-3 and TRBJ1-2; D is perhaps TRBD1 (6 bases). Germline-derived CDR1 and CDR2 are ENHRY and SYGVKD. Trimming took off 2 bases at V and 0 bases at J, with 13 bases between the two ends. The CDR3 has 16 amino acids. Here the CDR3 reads CAISEGGTSTNYGYTF. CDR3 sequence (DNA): TGTGCCATCAGTGAGGGAGGGACATCGACTAACTATGGCTACACCTTC.

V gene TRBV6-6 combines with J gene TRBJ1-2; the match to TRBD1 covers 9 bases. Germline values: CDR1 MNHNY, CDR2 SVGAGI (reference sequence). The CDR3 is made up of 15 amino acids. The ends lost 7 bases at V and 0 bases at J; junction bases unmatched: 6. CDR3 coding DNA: TGTGCCAGCACCCGGGACAGGGCTACTAACTATGGCTACACCTTC. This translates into CASTRDRATNYGYTF.

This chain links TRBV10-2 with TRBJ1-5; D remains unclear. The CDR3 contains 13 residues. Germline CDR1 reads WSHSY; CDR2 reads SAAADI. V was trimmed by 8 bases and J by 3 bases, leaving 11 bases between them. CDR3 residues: CASRAAYNQPQHF. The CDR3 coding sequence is TGCGCCAGCCGGGCAGCTTACAATCAGCCCCAGCATTTT.

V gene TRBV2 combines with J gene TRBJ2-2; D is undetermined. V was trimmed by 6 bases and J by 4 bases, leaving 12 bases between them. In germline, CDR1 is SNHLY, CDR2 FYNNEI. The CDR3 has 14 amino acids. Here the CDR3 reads CASRGIGVTGELFF. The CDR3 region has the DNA TGTGCCAGCAGGGGGATTGGGGTCACCGGGGAGCTGTTTTTT.

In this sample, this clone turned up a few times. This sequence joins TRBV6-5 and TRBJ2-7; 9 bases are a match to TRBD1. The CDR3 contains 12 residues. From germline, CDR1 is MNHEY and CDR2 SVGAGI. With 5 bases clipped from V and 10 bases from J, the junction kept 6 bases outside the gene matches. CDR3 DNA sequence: TGTGCCAGCAGTACCCCGGGACAGGGTCAGTACTTC. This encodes CASSTPGQGQYF.

This CDR3 is CASHSRRFSGGNTIYF. As DNA, the CDR3 is TGTGCCAGTCATAGTCGGCGCTTTTCGGGCGGAAACACCATATATTTT. The chain links TRBV19 to TRBJ1-3, with D hard to call. CDR1 and CDR2 from the germline V gene are LNHDA and SQIVND (reference sequence). Trimming shortened V by 8 bases and J by 4 bases, and 21 bases separated the two germline ends. The CDR3 runs 16 residues.

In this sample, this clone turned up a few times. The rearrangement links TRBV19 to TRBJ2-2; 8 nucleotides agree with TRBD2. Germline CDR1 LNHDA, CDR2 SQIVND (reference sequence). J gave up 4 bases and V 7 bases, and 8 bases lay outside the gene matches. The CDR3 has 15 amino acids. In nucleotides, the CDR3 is TGTGCCAGTAACCCTAGCGGGTTACTCACCGGGGAGCTGTTTTTT. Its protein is CASNPSGLLTGELFF.

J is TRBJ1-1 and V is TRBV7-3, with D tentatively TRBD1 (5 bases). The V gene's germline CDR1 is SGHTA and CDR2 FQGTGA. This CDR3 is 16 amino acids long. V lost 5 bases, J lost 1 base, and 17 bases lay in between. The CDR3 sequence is CASSRIPQGTNTEAFF. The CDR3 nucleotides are TGTGCCAGCAGCCGAATACCCCAGGGTACGAACACTGAAGCTTTCTTT. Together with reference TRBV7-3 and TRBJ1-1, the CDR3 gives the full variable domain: GAGVSQTPSNKVTEKGKYVELRCDPISGHTALYWYRQSLGQGPEFLIYFQGTGAADDSGLPNDRFFAVRPEGSVSTLKIQRTERGDSAVYLCASSRIPQGTNTEAFFGQGTRLTVV.

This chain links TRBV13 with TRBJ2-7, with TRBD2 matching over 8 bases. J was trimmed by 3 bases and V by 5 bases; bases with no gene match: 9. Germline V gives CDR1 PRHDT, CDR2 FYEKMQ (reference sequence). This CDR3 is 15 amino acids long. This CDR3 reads CASSPPGSGVYEQYF. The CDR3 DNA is TGTGCCAGCAGCCCCCCGGGTAGCGGGGTCTACGAGCAGTACTTC.

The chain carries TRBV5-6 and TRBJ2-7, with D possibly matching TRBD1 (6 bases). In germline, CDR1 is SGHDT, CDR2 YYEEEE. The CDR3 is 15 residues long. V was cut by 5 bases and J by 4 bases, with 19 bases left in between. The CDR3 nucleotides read TGTGCCAGCAGTACGGGCGGTTGGGGGCGATACGAGCAGTACTTC. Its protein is CASSTGGWGRYEQYF.

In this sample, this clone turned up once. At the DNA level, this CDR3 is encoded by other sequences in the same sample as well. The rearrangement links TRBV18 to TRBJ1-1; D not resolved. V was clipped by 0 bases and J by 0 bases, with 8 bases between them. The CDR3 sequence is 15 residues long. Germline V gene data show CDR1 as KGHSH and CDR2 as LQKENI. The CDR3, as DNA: TGTGCCAGCTCACCACCAGGAGGGATGAACACTGAAGCTTTCTTT. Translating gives CASSPPGGMNTEAFF.

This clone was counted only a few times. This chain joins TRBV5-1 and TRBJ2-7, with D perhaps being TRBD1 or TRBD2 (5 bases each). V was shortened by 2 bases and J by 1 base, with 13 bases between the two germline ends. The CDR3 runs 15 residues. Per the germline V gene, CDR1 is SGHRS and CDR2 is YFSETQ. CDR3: CASSLSPRESYEQYF. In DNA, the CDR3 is TGCGCCAGCAGCTTATCGCCCAGGGAGTCCTACGAGCAGTACTTC.

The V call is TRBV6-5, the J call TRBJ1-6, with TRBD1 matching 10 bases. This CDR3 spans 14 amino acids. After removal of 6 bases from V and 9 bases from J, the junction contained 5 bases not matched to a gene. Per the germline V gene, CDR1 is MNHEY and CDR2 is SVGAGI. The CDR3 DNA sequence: TGTGCCAGCAGGCCGCGGGACAGGGGTTCACCCCTCCACTTT. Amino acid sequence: CASRPRDRGSPLHF.

Here the CDR3 reads CATSRDTGGGYGYTF. The CDR3 bases are TGTGCCACCAGCAGAGATACTGGGGGGGGCTATGGCTACACCTTC. This chain uses TRBV15 with TRBJ1-2, with D perhaps TRBD1 (5 bases). This CDR3 comprises 15 residues. Germline CDR1 is LNHNV and CDR2 is YYDKDF (reference sequence). The V gene lost 0 bases and the J gene lost 4 bases, with 12 bases spanning the gap.

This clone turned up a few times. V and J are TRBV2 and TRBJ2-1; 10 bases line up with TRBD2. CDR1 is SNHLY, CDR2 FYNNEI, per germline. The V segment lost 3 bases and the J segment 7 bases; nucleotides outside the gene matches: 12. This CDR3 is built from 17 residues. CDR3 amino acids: CASSERTTAGGRNEQFF. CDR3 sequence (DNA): TGTGCCAGCAGTGAGAGGACCACAGCGGGAGGGAGGAATGAGCAGTTCTTC.

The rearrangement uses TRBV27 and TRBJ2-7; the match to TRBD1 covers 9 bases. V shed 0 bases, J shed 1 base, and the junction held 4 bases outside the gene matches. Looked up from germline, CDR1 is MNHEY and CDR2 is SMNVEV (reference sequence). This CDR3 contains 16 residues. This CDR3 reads CASSLSRQGVSYEQYF. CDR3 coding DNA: TGTGCCAGCAGTTTATCCCGACAGGGGGTTTCCTACGAGCAGTACTTC.

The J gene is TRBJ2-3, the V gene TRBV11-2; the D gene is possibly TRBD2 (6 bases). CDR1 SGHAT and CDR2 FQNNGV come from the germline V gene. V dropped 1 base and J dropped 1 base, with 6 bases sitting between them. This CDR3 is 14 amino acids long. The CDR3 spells CASSLAGGTDTQYF. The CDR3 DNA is TGTGCCAGCAGCTTAGCGGGAGGCACAGATACGCAGTATTTT.

The CDR3 loop is CASSQGLISNQPQHF. The CDR3 DNA is TGTGCCAGCAGCCAAGGACTGATTAGCAATCAGCCCCAGCATTTT. The chain uses TRBV3-1 (or the pseudogene TRBV3-2) and TRBJ1-5; D ambiguous. The CDR3 loop spans 15 amino acids. V was pared by 1 base and J by 0 bases, with 7 bases between. Germline CDR1 LGHDT, CDR2 YNNKEL (reference sequence).